The clone carrying this T cell receptor (beta chain) was seen a single time. The germline gene is not matched at one end of the junction; a read error may be the cause. This CDR3 has 15 amino acids. In germline, CDR1 is SQVTM, CDR2 ANQGSEA. Production of TCR beta cDNA used about 500 ng total RNA together with a constant-region primer. ARM-PCR, slightly modified, supplied the TCR beta libraries through three nested multiplex PCR rounds. The opening two PCR rounds, about 10 cycles each, paired TRBV1-TRBV30 forward primers with a C-beta reverse primer. From the multiplex PCR reads, TCRdb called clonotypes with MiXCR, one entry per CDR3 protein. The table has some 190,000 distinct CDR3 sequences, about 82% seen once. Scientists recovered RNA and DNA together from roughly 20-30 mg of unsorted bulk tissue. Surgical resection treated primary liver carcinoma in the patients. The sample is drawn from a study of tumor-infiltrating lymphocytes in primary liver carcinoma. Study context: Every sample contained roughly 3.65 to 8 million productive TCRbeta reads, and these numbers were similar from one tissue type to another.

This sequence originates from a man aged 35-49 years with primary liver carcinoma and hepatitis B virus infection. Sequences were obtained from tumor tissue from primary liver carcinoma. The V call is TRBV29-1, the J call TRBJ2-1; 7 nucleotides match TRBD2. In DNA form, the CDR3 reads TGCAGCGTTGACGAGACTAGAGGGAGGGCATGGGAGCAGTGCTTC. Amino acid sequence: CSVDETRGRAWEQCF.